These 16 T cell receptor beta chains came from one sample sequenced in a study of shared clonotypes between healthy human individuals. Naive CD8 cells, CD45RO-negative and positively selected for CCR7, excluded terminally differentiated effector memory CD45RA+ cells. Libraries were prepared by immunoSEQ multiplex PCR; TCRdb keeps only in-frame clonotypes and omits some of them. The table includes around 2.1 million clones, about 93% detected once. Sequencing input: naive CD8+ T cells from PBMCs. The receptors derive from a man aged 18 to 35 in good health. Some clones in this sample may be carry-over from other donors' samples.

The V and J genes are TRBV7-9 and TRBJ2-5, with no clear D. Germline V gene sequence: CDR1 SEHNR, CDR2 FQNEAQ (reference sequence). V lost 2 bases and J 3 bases, leaving 7 bases between the germline ends. This CDR3 has 13 residues. For the CDR3, the DNA is TGTGCCAGCAGCTTAATCAGAGAAGAGACCCAGTACTTC. Its translation: CASSLIREETQYF.

V usage is TRBV6-1 and J usage is TRBJ2-5; D may be TRBD1 or TRBD2 (5 bases each). Trimming took 2 bases from V and 7 from J, leaving 20 bases between them. CDR1 is MNHNS, CDR2 SASEGT, per germline. The CDR3 has 16 amino acids. The CDR3 region has the DNA TGTGCCAGCAGTGAAATGAGTCGGGGCGCCGAAGGGACCCAGTACTTC. Translating it yields CASSEMSRGAEGTQYF.

Remarks on this clone: The junction does not match germline at one end; this may be a read error. This rearrangement joins TRBV27 to TRBJ1-1, with D perhaps matching TRBD1 (5 bases). The CDR3 is made up of 15 amino acids. CDR1 and CDR2 from the germline V gene are MNHEY and SMNVEV (reference sequence). The CDR3 bases are TGCGCCTCCCCGGGGCGAGGATTCCAGAACACTGAAGCTTTCTTT. It is translated as CASPGRGFQNTEAFF.

The rearrangement uses TRBV29-1 and TRBJ2-7, with a tentative D call TRBD1 (6 bases). The germline V and J ends were trimmed by 6 bases and 5 bases, with 8 bases remaining between them. The germline gives CDR1 SQVTM, CDR2 ANQGSEA. The CDR3 covers 10 residues. CDR3 protein: CSVQGNEQYF. For the CDR3, the DNA is TGCAGCGTGCAGGGGAACGAGCAGTACTTC.

The genes are TRBV5-1 and TRBJ1-5; TRBD1 agrees at 9 bases. The CDR3 is 16 amino acids. Germline V gene data show CDR1 as SGHRS and CDR2 as YFSETQ. V shed 4 bases, J shed 1 base, and the junction held 6 bases outside the gene matches. CDR3 DNA sequence: TGCGCCAGCAGCCCCTCCGGGACAGGGAGCAATCAGCCCCAGCATTTT. Translated: CASSPSGTGSNQPQHF.

The chain combines TRBV11-2 with TRBJ2-1; no clear D. The CDR3 runs 14 residues. V shed 1 base and J shed 1 base, with 5 bases lying between them. CDR1 is SGHAT and CDR2 is FQNNGV in the germline V gene. CDR3 amino acids: CASSLARSYNEQFF. CDR3 nucleotides: TGTGCCAGCAGCTTAGCACGTTCCTACAATGAGCAGTTCTTC.

The chain is built from TRBV19 and TRBJ2-1; D uncertain. The germline gives CDR1 LNHDA, CDR2 SQIVND (reference sequence). V lost 5 bases, J lost 3 bases, and 11 bases lay in between. The CDR3 has 14 amino acids. CDR3 in DNA: TGTGCCAGTAGTCCGGACGGCTACTACAATGAGCAGTTCTTC. Translating it yields CASSPDGYYNEQFF.

This rearrangement joins TRBV6-6 to TRBJ2-3; 9 bases match TRBD2. The CDR3 has 15 amino acids. CDR1 is MNHNY, CDR2 SVGAGI, per germline (reference sequence). Germline trimming cut 5 bases from V and 1 base from J; bases unmatched to any gene: 4. This chain's CDR3 is CASSLAGRGTDTQYF. The CDR3 coding sequence is TGTGCCAGCAGTCTAGCGGGAAGGGGCACAGATACGCAGTATTTT.

The chain couples TRBV4-1 to TRBJ2-1; TRBD2 might be the D (6 bases). The germline V gene encodes CDR1 MGHRA and CDR2 YSYEKL. V was cut by 0 bases and J by 5 bases, with 17 bases left in between. This CDR3 is 17 amino acids long. The CDR3 reads CASSQDLGTHSNNEQFF. The CDR3 nucleotides read TGCGCCAGCAGCCAAGATCTGGGGACTCATTCTAACAATGAGCAGTTCTTC.

Turning to this clone: The same CDR3 also results from other DNA sequences found in this sample. The J gene is TRBJ1-2, the V gene TRBV27, with 7 positions matching TRBD1. Germline V gene data show CDR1 as MNHEY and CDR2 as SMNVEV (reference sequence). After removal of 3 bases from V and 3 bases from J, the junction contained 1 base not matched to a gene. This CDR3 is 13 amino acids long. This CDR3 is CASSLGQYYGYTF. The CDR3 DNA sequence: TGTGCCAGCAGTTTGGGACAGTACTATGGCTACACCTTC.

The genes are TRBV7-2 and TRBJ2-7; either TRBD1 or TRBD2 may fit D (6 bases each). Germline V gene data show CDR1 as SGHTA and CDR2 as FQGNSA. CDR3 length: 14 amino acids. Trimming stripped 2 bases from V and 3 bases from J, with 11 bases between. The DNA for the CDR3 is TGTGCCAGCAGCTTACTGGGGGGCCGCTACGAGCAGTACTTC. This gives the protein CASSLLGGRYEQYF.

The chain is built from TRBV28 and TRBJ2-3; D not resolved. V was shortened by 4 bases and J by 3 bases, with 11 bases between the two germline ends. There are 14 residues in the CDR3. Germline V CDR1 and CDR2: MDHEN, SYDVKM. The CDR3 here is CASSSSKWTDTQYF. The CDR3, as DNA: TGTGCCAGCAGTTCATCTAAGTGGACAGATACGCAGTATTTT.

A note on this clone: Other DNA sequences of this sample code for an identical CDR3. The chain employs TRBV7-9 and TRBJ2-7; 7 bases align to TRBD1. In germline, CDR1 is SEHNR, CDR2 FQNEAQ (reference sequence). The junction had 8 bases not matched to a gene; V was cut back by 6 bases and J by 0 bases. The CDR3 is 15 residues long. Here the CDR3 DNA reads TGTGCCAGCAGTTCCCGGGACAGTTTCTCCTACGAGCAGTACTTC. Its protein is CASSSRDSFSYEQYF.

The chain is built from TRBV27 and TRBJ2-7; 7 bases line up with TRBD2. Germline V gives CDR1 MNHEY, CDR2 SMNVEV (reference sequence). The CDR3 is 15 residues long. V lost 3 bases and J lost 0; bases outside the gene matches: 5. As DNA, the CDR3 is TGTGCCAGCAGTTTTTGGGGGGGTAACTCCTACGAGCAGTACTTC. This translates into CASSFWGGNSYEQYF.

This CDR3 reads CASSLGSGFNEQFF. CDR3 nucleotide sequence: TGTGCCAGCAGCTTGGGATCCGGATTTAATGAGCAGTTCTTC. This chain links TRBV5-6 with TRBJ2-1; no firm D call. This CDR3 has 14 amino acids. V was trimmed by 0 bases and J by 7 bases, leaving 11 bases between them. The V gene's germline CDR1 is SGHDT and CDR2 YYEEEE.

This clone was detected once. The chain has TRBV11-2 and TRBJ2-3; TRBD2 is a possible D gene (5 bases). Trimming pared 5 bases from V and 4 bases from J, leaving 10 bases between. The CDR3 has 13 amino acids. Germline CDR1 reads SGHAT; CDR2 reads FQNNGV. The CDR3 region is CASSRVRADTQYF. As DNA, the CDR3 is TGTGCCAGCAGCCGGGTGAGGGCAGATACGCAGTATTTT.